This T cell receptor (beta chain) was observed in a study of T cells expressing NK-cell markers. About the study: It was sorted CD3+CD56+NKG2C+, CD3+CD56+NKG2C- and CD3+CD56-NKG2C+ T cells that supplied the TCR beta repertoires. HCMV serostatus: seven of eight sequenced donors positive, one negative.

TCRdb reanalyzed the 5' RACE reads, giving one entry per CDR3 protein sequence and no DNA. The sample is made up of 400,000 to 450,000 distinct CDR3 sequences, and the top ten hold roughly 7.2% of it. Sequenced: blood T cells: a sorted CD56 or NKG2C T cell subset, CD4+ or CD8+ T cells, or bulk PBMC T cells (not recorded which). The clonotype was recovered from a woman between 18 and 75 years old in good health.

CDR3 region: CASSPRGAGTGELFF. The chain carries TRBV19 and TRBJ2-2; without DNA, the TCRdb call of TRBD1 cannot be checked. CDR1 and CDR2 (germline): LNHDA, SQIVND (reference sequence). The CDR3 runs to 15 residues.